This TCR beta chain comes out of a study of shared clonotypes between healthy human individuals. Study results and limitations: Of the naive CD4 clonotypes, approximately 5% were shared across a handful of donors. Generation probabilities were higher for clonotypes shared across all four sorted-subset donors than for unshared ones.

Trimming took 6 bases from V and 1 from J; bases not matched to a gene: 9. This CDR3 region has 15 residues. In germline, CDR1 is SNHLY, CDR2 FYNNEI. The donors were all Caucasian adults (living in Nashville, Tennessee). Sequencing was performed with immunoSEQ multiplex PCR; in TCRdb, only in-frame clones are kept and a portion is missing. The data contain 780,000 or so clones, over 60% of them seen just once; the ten biggest clones take up under 2%. Remarks on this clone: Its antigen is unknown.

Sequencing used memory CD4+ T cells sorted from blood. Documented subset: CD45RA-negative fraction. The receptor was derived from a woman aged 25 to 39 in good health. The J gene is TRBJ2-7, the V gene TRBV2, with 7 nucleotides matching TRBD1. CDR3 sequence (DNA): TGTGCCAGCAGGGATCGACAGGGCCTTTCCTACGAGCAGTACTTC. This encodes CASRDRQGLSYEQYF.